This T cell receptor beta chain was found in a study of read filtering for tumor transcriptome and immune sequencing. About the study: Per sample, TCR-region reads ranged about 4 to 10.27 million by IR-seq, roughly 85 to 1,400 by RNA-seq.

From approximately 430 ng of RNA, a library with molecular barcoded alpha/delta and beta/gamma adaptors was made. TCRdb analysed the reads with MiXCR anew, one entry per CDR3 protein. The sample lists over 50,000 distinct CDR3 sequences, about 21% seen once, with over 12% in the top ten. Whole-study results and caveats: The CD138-negative fraction was mixed bone marrow immune cells, not pure T cells. Compared with RNA-seq, IR-seq gave much higher clonotype depth and reliability.

Trimming removed 6 bases at V and 7 bases at J, with 18 bases between. The germline V gene has CDR1 LNHDA and CDR2 SQIVND (reference sequence). The CDR3 is 15 amino acids. This clonotype has at least ten counts. What it binds is unknown. Sequenced sample: a population of CD138-negative cells sorted from bone marrow. V and J are TRBV19 and TRBJ1-4, with D maybe TRBD1 (5 bases). This clonotype was sampled from a donor over 35 with multiple myeloma. This chain's CDR3 is CASRTTGTGGEKLFF. The DNA for the CDR3 is TGTGCCAGTAGGACCACCGGGACCGGGGGTGAAAAACTGTTTTTT.